This T cell receptor (beta chain) was profiled in a study of cytomegalovirus exposure and HLA in healthy donors. Study-wide background: The study's early data release held about 80 million unique TCRs from HLA-typed donors. Study findings and constraints: Overall, under 200 TCR beta chains were annotated as cytomegalovirus-associated. Across donors, presence/absence analyses took sequencing depth to be roughly uniform.

Notes on this clone: Its antigen is unidentified.

With 60 Vbeta and 13 Jbeta primers, the PCR was carried out. Sequencing was performed with immunoSEQ multiplex PCR; in TCRdb, only in-frame clones are kept and a portion is missing. This repertoire shows 190,000 or so clones, more than 80% found once; its top ten account for under 0.75%. V lost 2 bases and J 5 bases, leaving 9 bases between the germline ends. This CDR3 comprises 12 residues. Germline V CDR1 and CDR2: GTSNPN, SVGIG (reference sequence). This clonotype was sampled from a boy aged 5-17 years in good health and CMV-seronegative. The chain uses TRBV30 and TRBJ2-5; D might be TRBD1 (6 bases). Source material: PBMCs. CDR3 sequence: CAWSPRGETQYF. CDR3 DNA: TGTGCCTGGAGTCCGAGGGGGGAGACCCAGTACTTC.